A single sample is the source of the 13 T cell receptor beta chains below, sequenced in a study of blood T cell repertoires in COVID-19. This table comes from immunoSEQ multiplex PCR, and its TCRdb copy is limited to in-frame clones, with some not included. Altogether 280,000 or so clones are present, about 90% being singletons, with the ten largest covering around 2.1%. The sample was peripheral blood. All receptors come from a woman younger than 45 who had recovered from COVID-19.

The chain joins TRBV19 to TRBJ2-7; possible D gene TRBD2, 6 bases. Per germline, CDR1 LNHDA and CDR2 SQIVND (reference sequence). The V end was cut by 4 bases, the J end by 1 base, with 11 bases between. The CDR3 loop spans 14 amino acids. This CDR3 reads CASSTNRGSYEQYF. The CDR3 coding sequence is TGTGCCAGTAGTACGAACCGGGGGTCCTACGAGCAGTACTTC.

This clone was seen once. This sequence joins TRBV3-1 (or the pseudogene TRBV3-2) and TRBJ1-5; possible D gene TRBD1, 5 bases. V was clipped by 1 base and J by 8 bases, with 6 bases between them. Germline CDR1 reads LGHDT; CDR2 reads YNNKEL (reference sequence). This CDR3 is 12 amino acids long. The CDR3 DNA sequence: TGTGCCAGCAGCCAAGGCAGGGAGCCCCAGCATTTT. Translated: CASSQGREPQHF.

The gene calls are TRBV3-1 (or the pseudogene TRBV3-2) and TRBJ2-7, with D perhaps matching TRBD2 (6 bases). From germline, CDR1 is LGHDT and CDR2 YNNKEL (reference sequence). V lost 4 bases and J lost 0, with 13 bases in between. CDR3 length equals 15 residues. As DNA, the CDR3 is TGTGCCAGCAGCCCGGCGGGGTCGAGCTCCTACGAGCAGTACTTC. The encoded protein is CASSPAGSSSYEQYF.

The CDR3: CASSLDSGQGSWEQYF. The DNA of the CDR3 is TGCGCCAGCAGCTTGGATTCGGGACAGGGTTCTTGGGAGCAGTACTTC. The chain couples TRBV5-1 to TRBJ2-7; 9 bases match TRBD1. Trimming took 0 bases from V and 7 from J; bases not matched to a gene: 11. The length of the CDR3 is 16 residues. Germline values: CDR1 SGHRS, CDR2 YFSETQ.

The genes are TRBV12-5 and TRBJ2-5, with D maybe TRBD2 (6 bases). V was shortened by 2 bases and J by 4 bases, with 20 bases between the two germline ends. CDR1 LGHNT and CDR2 FRNRAP come from the germline V gene. The CDR3 is made up of 17 amino acids. This CDR3 reads CASGLLIGGPGLETQYF. In nucleotides, the CDR3 is TGTGCTAGTGGTTTGCTAATCGGAGGGCCAGGGTTAGAGACCCAGTACTTC.

In its sample, this clone was seen a few times. The V call is TRBV4-1, the J call TRBJ2-3; the D gene is possibly TRBD2 (6 bases). The CDR3 extends over 15 amino acids. Per germline, CDR1 MGHRA and CDR2 YSYEKL. Deletions cut 1 base from V and 2 bases from J, with 10 bases between. The CDR3, as DNA: TGCGCCAGCAGCCAAGGGGTAGCGGCCACAGATACGCAGTATTTT. It codes for CASSQGVAATDTQYF.

V usage is TRBV6-6 and J usage is TRBJ2-1; TRBD2 matches at 13 bases. The CDR3 extends over 16 amino acids. Trimming removed 5 bases from V and 10 bases from J; junction bases left unmatched: 11. Germline V gene data show CDR1 as MNHNY and CDR2 as SVGAGI (reference sequence). The CDR3 reads CASSPLLAGGPLEQFF. The CDR3 DNA follows: TGTGCCAGCAGTCCTCTACTAGCGGGGGGGCCCCTGGAGCAGTTCTTC.

The chain uses TRBV4-1 and TRBJ2-1; D is uncertain. Trimming took off 0 bases at V and 10 bases at J, with 13 bases between the two ends. Looked up from germline, CDR1 is MGHRA and CDR2 is YSYEKL. This CDR3 is 14 amino acids long. CDR3 in amino acids: CASSQDRLAGEQFF. Here the CDR3 DNA reads TGCGCCAGCAGCCAAGATCGCTTGGCCGGGGAGCAGTTCTTC.

The chain has TRBV6-5 and TRBJ1-2; D might be TRBD1 (6 bases). CDR3 length: 14 amino acids. V was clipped by 8 bases and J by 7 bases, with 20 bases between them. Germline V gives CDR1 MNHEY, CDR2 SVGAGI. The CDR3 sequence is CASVRGQGGSGYTF. CDR3 coding DNA: TGTGCCAGCGTCCGGGGGCAGGGAGGGAGTGGCTACACCTTC.

This chain uses TRBV28 with TRBJ1-5; a weak D match, TRBD1 (6 bases). This CDR3 spans 15 amino acids. Per the germline V gene, CDR1 is MDHEN and CDR2 is SYDVKM. Deletions cut 10 bases from V and 4 bases from J, with 20 bases between. The CDR3 here is CATKDAGEGNQPQHF. Here the CDR3 DNA reads TGTGCCACCAAGGATGCAGGGGAAGGGAATCAGCCCCAGCATTTT.

The V call is TRBV18, the J call TRBJ2-7, with D unresolved. Trimming left V 3 bases short and J 2 bases short, with 11 bases between. This CDR3 has 14 residues. Germline CDR1 reads KGHSH; CDR2 reads LQKENI. CDR3: CASSPEVTTYEQYF. CDR3 DNA sequence: TGTGCCAGCTCACCCGAAGTAACAACCTACGAGCAGTACTTC.

This chain joins TRBV5-5 and TRBJ1-3, with a possible D match to TRBD1 (6 bases). V lost 6 bases to trimming and J lost 4 bases, with 17 bases between them. Germline-derived CDR1 and CDR2 are SGHKS and YYEKEE (reference sequence). The CDR3 has 15 residues. This CDR3 reads CASTTMPGAGNTIYF. In nucleotides, the CDR3 is TGTGCCAGCACCACGATGCCAGGGGCGGGAAACACCATATATTTT.

This chain joins TRBV13 and TRBJ2-5, with 11 bases identical to TRBD2. The germline V gene has CDR1 PRHDT and CDR2 FYEKMQ (reference sequence). J was trimmed by 5 bases and V by 5 bases; bases with no gene match: 7. CDR3 length: 15 residues. CDR3 region: CASSRRLAGGETQYF. The CDR3 coding sequence is TGTGCCAGCAGCCGAAGGCTAGCGGGGGGTGAGACCCAGTACTTC.